This T cell receptor (beta chain) was identified in a study of response to subunit inactivated influenza vaccine (dated by TCRdb to the late 2010s). Regarding the complete study: To follow how T cells responded to a trivalent subunit inactivated influenza vaccine, the researchers relied on deep quantitative profiling of the T cell receptor repertoire. Study-wide findings and limitations: It was suggested by the authors that each seasonal influenza vaccination may recruit only a limited number of new T cells.

The library was prepared using RT-PCR. Reads for this sample came from an Illumina HiSeq 2500. TCRdb reanalyzed the raw reads on its own, using fastp at Q25 for trimming and MiXCR for clone calling, and kept in-frame beta chains. Duplicate CDR3 protein sequences are folded into a single record with the most common DNA and genes. The sample includes fewer than 600,000 distinct CDR3 sequences, with more than 7% observed a single time. Together, the top ten hold around 13% of the sample. In its sample, this clonotype was seen a few times. Its recognized antigen is unknown. No base quality information exists; no much larger clone differs at one position. The CDR3 starts with the cysteine, ends with the phenylalanine, and has 15 residues. This entry keeps only the CDR3 DNA: 45 bases, framed from base 1. Via the germline V gene, CDR1 is SGHDT and CDR2 YYEEEE. V and J lose 0 bases and 3 bases, and a span of 9 bases separates them.

Specimen: PBMCs from blood, collected around 25 months after vaccination. The sequence came from a man aged 50 to 69 who received an inactivated influenza vaccine. Donor details come from another sample of the same person, matched by shared clones. Recombination linked TRBV5-6 to TRBJ2-2; 5 matching bases give a weak D call of TRBD1. CDR3 region: CASSLGSGHTGELFF. The DNA reads as follows: TGTGCCAGCAGCTTGGGGTCAGGGCACACCGGGGAGCTGTTTTTT.